Presented here are 8 T cell receptor beta chains from one specimen sequenced in a study of blood T cells in healthy people across ages. Together with a sample-barcoded 5' primer, a J-beta primer mix was included in a second PCR lasting about 6 to 11 cycles. TCRdb used MiXCR to reprocess the 5' RACE reads, holding one entry per CDR3 protein. The table has more than 500,000 distinct CDR3 sequences, 27% seen once; the top ten hold approximately 18%. The sequencing input was blood. These receptors were taken from a woman between 65 and 79 years old in good health.

The gene calls are TRBV9 and TRBJ2-3, with a tentative D call TRBD1 (6 bases). Trimming pared 0 bases from V and 2 bases from J, leaving 13 bases between. This CDR3 has 16 residues. In germline, CDR1 is SGDLS, CDR2 YYNGEE. The chain's CDR3 is CASSVDLGATTDTQYF. CDR3 sequence (DNA): TGTGCCAGCAGCGTAGATCTGGGGGCGACCACAGATACGCAGTATTTT.

This clonotype has more than one count but fewer than ten. This rearrangement joins TRBV19 to TRBJ2-7, with 9 bases fitting TRBD2. The CDR3 loop spans 15 amino acids. J gave up 0 bases and V 6 bases, and 6 bases lay outside the gene matches. Germline V gene data show CDR1 as LNHDA and CDR2 as SQIVND (reference sequence). CDR3 amino acids: CASSAPGLASYEQYF. The CDR3 DNA reads TGTGCCAGTAGCGCTCCGGGACTAGCCTCCTACGAGCAGTACTTC.

The chain carries TRBV5-1 and TRBJ2-1; TRBD2 matches 13 bases. Germline V gives CDR1 SGHRS, CDR2 YFSETQ. The V gene end was trimmed by 4 bases and the J gene end by 2 bases; junction bases not matched to a gene: 9. CDR3 size: 18 residues. CDR3 in DNA: TGCGCCAGCAGCCACAGGACTAGCGGGGGCTCAGCCTACAATGAGCAGTTCTTC. It yields the protein CASSHRTSGGSAYNEQFF.

V and J are TRBV2 and TRBJ1-2, with 9 positions matching TRBD1. The CDR3 spans 14 residues. Germline CDR1 and CDR2: SNHLY and FYNNEI. Trimming cost V 6 bases and J 4 bases; bases outside gene matches: 6. CDR3 sequence (DNA): TGTGCCAGCAGCGAACAGGGGGCGAGCTATGGCTACACCTTC. The encoded protein is CASSEQGASYGYTF.

V usage is TRBV9 and J usage is TRBJ2-3; the D is unclear. V shed 3 bases and J shed 4 bases, with 15 bases lying between them. In germline, CDR1 is SGDLS, CDR2 YYNGEE. This CDR3 contains 15 residues. This CDR3 is CASSALLGRSDTQYF. The CDR3 DNA follows: TGTGCCAGCAGCGCCCTCCTCGGCCGTTCAGATACGCAGTATTTT.

The CDR3 region has the DNA TGTGCCAGCAGTCTCGGACTAGCCTTTGGAAACACCATATATTTT. This gives the protein CASSLGLAFGNTIYF. The V gene is TRBV7-3, the J gene TRBJ1-3; D uncertain. Trimming stripped 6 bases from V and 3 bases from J, with 15 bases between. The V gene's germline CDR1 is SGHTA and CDR2 FQGTGA. This CDR3 spans 15 amino acids.

This clonotype was seen a few times. This chain uses TRBV7-6 with TRBJ2-5; D may be TRBD2 (5 bases). The J call is in doubt because the DNA end fits TRBJ2-1 better. The CDR3 is 13 amino acids. Germline values: CDR1 SGHVS, CDR2 FNYEAQ. The CDR3 here is CASSTRRGDEQFF. The CDR3 region has the DNA TGTGCCAGCAGCACCCGTCGGGGAGACGAGCAGTTCTTC.

The chain joins TRBV21-1 to TRBJ2-5; TRBD2, the table's D call, lacks a check against the DNA. TRBV21-1 is a pseudogene segment. This CDR3 has 18 amino acids. In DNA form, the CDR3 reads TGTGCCAGCAGCCAAGGGACTAGCGGGGGGTCTTTAGGAGAGACCCAGTACTTC. Translation gives CASSQGTSGGSLGETQYF.